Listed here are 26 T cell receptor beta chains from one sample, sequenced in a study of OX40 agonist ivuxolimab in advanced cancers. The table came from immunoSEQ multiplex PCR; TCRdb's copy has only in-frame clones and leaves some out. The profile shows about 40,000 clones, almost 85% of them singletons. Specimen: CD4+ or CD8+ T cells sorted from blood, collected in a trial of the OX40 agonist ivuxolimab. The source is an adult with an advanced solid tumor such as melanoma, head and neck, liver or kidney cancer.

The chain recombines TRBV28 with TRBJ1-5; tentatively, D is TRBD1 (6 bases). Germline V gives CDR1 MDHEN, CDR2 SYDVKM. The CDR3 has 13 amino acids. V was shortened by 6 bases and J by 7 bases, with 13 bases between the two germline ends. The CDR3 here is CASRGGAAQPQHF. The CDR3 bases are TGTGCCAGCAGGGGGGGCGCCGCCCAGCCCCAGCATTTT.

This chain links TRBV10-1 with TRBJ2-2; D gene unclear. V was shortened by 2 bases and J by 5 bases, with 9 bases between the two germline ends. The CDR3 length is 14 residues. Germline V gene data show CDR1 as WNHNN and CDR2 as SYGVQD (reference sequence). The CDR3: CASSENAGTGELFF. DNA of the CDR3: TGCGCCAGCAGTGAGAACGCCGGAACCGGGGAGCTGTTTTTT.

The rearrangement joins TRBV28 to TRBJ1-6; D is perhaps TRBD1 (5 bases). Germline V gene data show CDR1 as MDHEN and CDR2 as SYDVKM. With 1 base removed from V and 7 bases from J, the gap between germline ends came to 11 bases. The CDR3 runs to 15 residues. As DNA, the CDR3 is TGTGCCAGCAGTTTATCAGGGAACAGAAATTCACCCCTCCACTTT. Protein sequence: CASSLSGNRNSPLHF.

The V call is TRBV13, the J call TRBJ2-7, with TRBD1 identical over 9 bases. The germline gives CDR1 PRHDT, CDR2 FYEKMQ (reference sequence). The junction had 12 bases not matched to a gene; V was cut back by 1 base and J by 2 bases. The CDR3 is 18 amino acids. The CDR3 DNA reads TGTGCCAGCAGCTTAGCGTGGGGGACAGGGTCGTCAACCTACGAGCAGTACTTC. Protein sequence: CASSLAWGTGSSTYEQYF.

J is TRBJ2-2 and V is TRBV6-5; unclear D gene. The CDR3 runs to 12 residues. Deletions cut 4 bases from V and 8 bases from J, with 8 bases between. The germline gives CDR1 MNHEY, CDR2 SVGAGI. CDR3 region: CASSFPAGELFF. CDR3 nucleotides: TGTGCCAGCAGTTTTCCGGCGGGGGAGCTGTTTTTT.

Here the CDR3 DNA reads TGCGCCAGCAGCTTGGGACAGTCCACAGATACGCAGTATTTT. This translates into CASSLGQSTDTQYF. The chain joins TRBV5-1 to TRBJ2-3, with D maybe TRBD1 (5 bases). Trimming stripped 0 bases from V and 2 bases from J, with 7 bases between. The CDR3 runs to 14 residues. Per the germline V gene, CDR1 is SGHRS and CDR2 is YFSETQ.

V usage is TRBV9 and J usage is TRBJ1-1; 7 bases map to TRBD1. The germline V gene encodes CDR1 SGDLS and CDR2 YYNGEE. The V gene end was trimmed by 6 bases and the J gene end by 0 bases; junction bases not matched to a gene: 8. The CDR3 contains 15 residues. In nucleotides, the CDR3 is TGTGCCAGCACCGCCAGGGGGGACATGAACACTGAAGCTTTCTTT. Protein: CASTARGDMNTEAFF.

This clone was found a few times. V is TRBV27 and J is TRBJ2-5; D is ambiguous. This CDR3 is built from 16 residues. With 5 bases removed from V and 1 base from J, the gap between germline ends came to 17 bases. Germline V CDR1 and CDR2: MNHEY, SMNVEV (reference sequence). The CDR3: CASSPVRFPGQETQYF. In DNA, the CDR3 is TGTGCCAGCAGTCCCGTTCGTTTCCCGGGCCAAGAGACCCAGTACTTC.

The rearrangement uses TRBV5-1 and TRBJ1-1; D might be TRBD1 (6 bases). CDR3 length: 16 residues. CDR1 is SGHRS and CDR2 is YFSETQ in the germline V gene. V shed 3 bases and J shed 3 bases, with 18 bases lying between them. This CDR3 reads CASSWGGRAQYTEAFF. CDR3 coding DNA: TGCGCCAGCAGCTGGGGGGGCCGGGCACAATACACTGAAGCTTTCTTT.

For the CDR3, the DNA is TGCGCCAGCAGTGATTCTAGCGGGGGCTACAATGAGCAGTTCTTC. Translated: CASSDSSGGYNEQFF. This rearrangement joins TRBV10-1 to TRBJ2-1; TRBD2 agrees at 10 bases. Germline-derived CDR1 and CDR2 are WNHNN and SYGVQD (reference sequence). The CDR3 consists of 15 residues. The trim removed 3 bases at V and 3 bases at J, leaving 2 bases unmatched.

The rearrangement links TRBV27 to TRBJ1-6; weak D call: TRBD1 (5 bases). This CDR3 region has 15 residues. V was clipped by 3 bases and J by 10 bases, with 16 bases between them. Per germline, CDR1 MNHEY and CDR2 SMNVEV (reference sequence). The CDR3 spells CASSFGRGSNSPLHF. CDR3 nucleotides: TGTGCCAGCAGTTTCGGTCGGGGGTCTAACTCACCCCTCCACTTT.

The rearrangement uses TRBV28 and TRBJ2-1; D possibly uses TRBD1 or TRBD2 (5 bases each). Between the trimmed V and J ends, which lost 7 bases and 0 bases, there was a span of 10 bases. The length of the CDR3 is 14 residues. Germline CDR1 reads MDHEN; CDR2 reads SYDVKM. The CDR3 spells CASIGGYSYNEQFF. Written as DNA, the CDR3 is TGTGCCAGCATTGGGGGATACTCCTACAATGAGCAGTTCTTC.

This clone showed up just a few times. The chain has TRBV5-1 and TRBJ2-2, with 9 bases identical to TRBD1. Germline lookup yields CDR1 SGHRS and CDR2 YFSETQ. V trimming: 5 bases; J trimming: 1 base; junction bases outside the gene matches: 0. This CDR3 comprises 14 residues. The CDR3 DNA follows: TGCGCCAGCAGGGACAGGGGGAACACCGGGGAGCTGTTTTTT. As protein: CASRDRGNTGELFF.

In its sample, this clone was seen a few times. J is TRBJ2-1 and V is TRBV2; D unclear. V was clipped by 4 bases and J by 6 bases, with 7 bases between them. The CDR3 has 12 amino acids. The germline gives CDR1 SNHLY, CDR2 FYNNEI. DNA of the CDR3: TGTGCCAGCAGTGCTAAGGGCAATGAGCAGTTCTTC. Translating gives CASSAKGNEQFF.

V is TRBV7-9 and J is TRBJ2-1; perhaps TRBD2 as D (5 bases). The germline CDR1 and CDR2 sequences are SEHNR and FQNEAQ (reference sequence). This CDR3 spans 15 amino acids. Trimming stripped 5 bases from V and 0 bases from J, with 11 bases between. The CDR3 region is CASSQTAASYNEQFF. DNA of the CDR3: TGTGCCAGCAGCCAAACAGCGGCCTCCTACAATGAGCAGTTCTTC.

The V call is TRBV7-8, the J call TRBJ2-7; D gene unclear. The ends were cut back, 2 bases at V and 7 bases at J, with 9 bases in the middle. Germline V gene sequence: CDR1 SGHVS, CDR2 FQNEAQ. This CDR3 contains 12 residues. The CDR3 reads CASSLSFGEQYF. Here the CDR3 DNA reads TGTGCCAGCAGCTTATCTTTCGGGGAGCAGTACTTC.

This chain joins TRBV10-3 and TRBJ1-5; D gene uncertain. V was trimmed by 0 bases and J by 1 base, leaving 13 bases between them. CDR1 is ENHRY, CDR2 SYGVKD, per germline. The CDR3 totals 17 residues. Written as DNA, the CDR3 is TGTGCCATCAGTGAGTCCCCGCTAGGGATAAGCAATCAGCCCCAGCATTTT. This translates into CAISESPLGISNQPQHF.

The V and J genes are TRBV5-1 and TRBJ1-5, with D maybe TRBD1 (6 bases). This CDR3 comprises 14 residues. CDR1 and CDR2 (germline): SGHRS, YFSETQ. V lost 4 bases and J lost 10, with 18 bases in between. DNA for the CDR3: TGCGCCAGCAGCCCGGGGTCAGGGGTGGTACCCCAGCATTTT. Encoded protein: CASSPGSGVVPQHF.

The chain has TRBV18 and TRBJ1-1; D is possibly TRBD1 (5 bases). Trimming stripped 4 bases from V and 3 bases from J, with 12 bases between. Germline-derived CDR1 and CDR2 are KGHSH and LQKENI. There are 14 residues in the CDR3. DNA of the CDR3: TGTGCCAGCTCACTTAGGGGTTTGTACACTGAAGCTTTCTTT. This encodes CASSLRGLYTEAFF.

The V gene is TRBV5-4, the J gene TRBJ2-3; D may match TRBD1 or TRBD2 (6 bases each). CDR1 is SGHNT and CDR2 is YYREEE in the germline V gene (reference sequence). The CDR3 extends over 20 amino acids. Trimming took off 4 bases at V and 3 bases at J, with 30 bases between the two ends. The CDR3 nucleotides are TGTGCCAGCAGCCCCTCGAGGGGGGAGACTCCCCTCTTCGGTACAGATACGCAGTATTTT. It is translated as CASSPSRGETPLFGTDTQYF.

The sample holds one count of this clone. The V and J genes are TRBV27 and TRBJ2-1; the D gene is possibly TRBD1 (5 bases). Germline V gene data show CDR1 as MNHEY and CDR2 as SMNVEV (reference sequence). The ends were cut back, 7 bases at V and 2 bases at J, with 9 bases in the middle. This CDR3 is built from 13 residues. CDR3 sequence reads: CASTSGTYNEQFF. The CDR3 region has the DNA TGTGCCAGCACCTCAGGGACCTACAATGAGCAGTTCTTC.

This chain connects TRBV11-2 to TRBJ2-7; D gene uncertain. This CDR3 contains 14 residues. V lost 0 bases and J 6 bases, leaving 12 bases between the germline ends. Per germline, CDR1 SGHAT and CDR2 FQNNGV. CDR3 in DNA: TGTGCCAGCAGCTTAGATCTTACGTTGGGCGAGCAGTACTTC. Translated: CASSLDLTLGEQYF.

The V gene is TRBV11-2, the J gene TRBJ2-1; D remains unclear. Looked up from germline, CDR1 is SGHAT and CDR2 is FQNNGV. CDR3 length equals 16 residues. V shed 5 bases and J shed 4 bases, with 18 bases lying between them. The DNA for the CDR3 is TGTGCCAGCAGCCTGCCAACTTATGCCCCGTACAATGAGCAGTTCTTC. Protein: CASSLPTYAPYNEQFF.

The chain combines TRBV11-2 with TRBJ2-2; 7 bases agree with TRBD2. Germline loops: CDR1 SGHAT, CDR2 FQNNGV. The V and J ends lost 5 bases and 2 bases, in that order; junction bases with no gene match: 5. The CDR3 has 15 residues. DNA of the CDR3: TGTGCCAGCAGCGCTAGCGGAGTAAACACCGGGGAGCTGTTTTTT. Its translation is CASSASGVNTGELFF.

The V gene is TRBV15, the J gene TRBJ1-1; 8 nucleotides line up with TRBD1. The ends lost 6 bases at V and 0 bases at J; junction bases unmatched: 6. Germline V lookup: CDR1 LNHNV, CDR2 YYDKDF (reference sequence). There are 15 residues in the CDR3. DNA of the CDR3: TGTGCCACCAGTAACGGACAGGGACTGAACACTGAAGCTTTCTTT. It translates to CATSNGQGLNTEAFF.

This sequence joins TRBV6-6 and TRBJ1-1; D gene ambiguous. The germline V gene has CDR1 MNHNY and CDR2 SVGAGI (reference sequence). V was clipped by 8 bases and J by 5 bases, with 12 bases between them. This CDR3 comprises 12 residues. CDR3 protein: CASHKQKTEAFF. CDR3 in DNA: TGTGCCAGCCACAAACAAAAAACTGAAGCTTTCTTT.